One and the same sample provided the 15 T cell receptor beta chains below, sequenced in a study of blood T cell repertoires in COVID-19 (dated by TCRdb to the early 2020s). The library was prepared using the immunoSEQ multiplex PCR assay. What TCRdb holds here is the immuneACCESS table cut down to in-frame rearrangements. Part of the clones is not present; checked against another copy, under half of the missing clones reflect an unresolved V gene, and the others are unexplained. The sample records just over 650,000 clones, 85% to 90% of which are singletons. The top ten clonotypes cover around 0.3% of the sample. The sequenced sample was peripheral blood. These receptors all stem from a woman between 18 and 29 years old with acute or convalescent COVID-19.

The chain employs TRBV6-5 and TRBJ1-1; no clear D gene. CDR3 length: 14 amino acids. The V and J ends lost 4 bases and 7 bases respectively, with 16 bases between them. The germline V gene encodes CDR1 MNHEY and CDR2 SVGAGI. CDR3 nucleotides: TGTGCCAGCAGTTTGGGCAGTTTATCCGGTGAAGCTTTCTTT. It specifies CASSLGSLSGEAFF.

The genes are TRBV30 and TRBJ2-7; 9 bases are a match to TRBD1. Germline V gives CDR1 GTSNPN, CDR2 SVGIG (reference sequence). V lost 3 bases to trimming and J lost 6 bases; unmatched junction nucleotides: 6. CDR3 length equals 13 residues. In nucleotides, the CDR3 is TGTGCCTGGAGCTACAGGGGGCGTCTCGAGCAGTACTTC. This encodes CAWSYRGRLEQYF.

The gene calls are TRBV28 and TRBJ2-7, with D maybe TRBD1 (6 bases). V was cut by 5 bases and J by 0 bases, with 14 bases left in between. CDR1 MDHEN and CDR2 SYDVKM come from the germline V gene. This CDR3 is 15 amino acids long. The DNA of the CDR3 is TGTGCCAGCAGTCACTTCAGGGGAAGCTCCTACGAGCAGTACTTC. This codes for CASSHFRGSSYEQYF. The variable domain in full, with the rest retrieved from reference TRBV28 and TRBJ2-7, is DVKVTQSSRYLVKRTGEKVFLECVQDMDHENMFWYRQDPGLGLRLIYFSYDVKMKEKGDIPEGYSVSREKKERFSLILESASTNQTSMYLCASSHFRGSSYEQYFGPGTRLTVT.

V and J are TRBV7-2 and TRBJ2-2; the D gene is possibly TRBD2 (5 bases). The V and J ends lost 1 base and 5 bases respectively, with 17 bases between them. This CDR3 has 17 amino acids. CDR1 is SGHTA and CDR2 is FQGNSA in the germline V gene. CDR3 DNA: TGTGCCAGCAGCTTAGAAGGGTCCTGGGAGTGGACCGGGGAGCTGTTTTTT. This translates into CASSLEGSWEWTGELFF.

The genes are TRBV5-8 and TRBJ2-1; the match to TRBD2 covers 7 bases. Germline assignment: CDR1 SGHTS and CDR2 YDEGEE. Trimming at V came to 9 bases and at J to 4 bases, leaving 4 bases not matched to a gene. This CDR3 contains 12 residues. CDR3 sequence: CATTRGYNEQFF. The CDR3 bases are TGTGCCACCACGCGGGGGTACAATGAGCAGTTCTTC.

V is TRBV28 and J is TRBJ1-5, with 9 bases that match TRBD1. The junction had 10 bases not matched to a gene; V was cut back by 1 base and J by 6 bases. The CDR3 covers 17 residues. The germline V gene has CDR1 MDHEN and CDR2 SYDVKM. In DNA, the CDR3 is TGTGCCAGCAGTTTATTGCGGGACAGGGCGTCCTTTCAGCCCCAGCATTTT. Protein: CASSLLRDRASFQPQHF.

This chain joins TRBV9 and TRBJ2-1; 8 bases agree with TRBD2. Germline-derived CDR1 and CDR2 are SGDLS and YYNGEE. The CDR3 loop spans 16 amino acids. The junction had 12 bases not matched to a gene; V was cut back by 3 bases and J by 7 bases. The CDR3 region has the DNA TGTGCCAGCAGCGCCGGGACTAGGGTTAGGTATAATGAGCAGTTCTTC. It is translated as CASSAGTRVRYNEQFF.

The chain employs TRBV19 and TRBJ1-1; D is unresolved. V shed 6 bases and J shed 8 bases, with 22 bases lying between them. The CDR3 runs to 15 residues. Germline-derived CDR1 and CDR2 are LNHDA and SQIVND (reference sequence). CDR3 in amino acids: CASSPGWISISEAFF. In DNA, the CDR3 is TGTGCCAGTAGCCCCGGGTGGATTTCGATCTCGGAAGCTTTCTTT.

This clone has only one observation. The CDR3 loop reads CASSPRRVAVGYTF. DNA of the CDR3: TGTGCCAGCAGCCCCCGAAGGGTAGCGGTTGGCTACACCTTC. The V and J genes are TRBV14 and TRBJ1-2; D gene ambiguous. The V end lost 4 bases, the J end lost 7 bases, and 16 bases lay between the germline ends. Germline values: CDR1 SGHDN, CDR2 FVKESK. This CDR3 is 14 amino acids long.

This clone came up a few times. This chain connects TRBV3-1 (or the pseudogene TRBV3-2) to TRBJ1-2; D not resolved. V dropped 4 bases and J dropped 0 bases, with 6 bases sitting between them. Germline V gene lookup returns CDR1 LGHDT and CDR2 YNNKEL (reference sequence). The CDR3 is made up of 13 amino acids. The CDR3, as DNA: TGTGCCAGCAGCCCCGGGACTAACTATGGCTACACCTTC. Its protein is CASSPGTNYGYTF.

The rearrangement links TRBV4-1 to TRBJ2-5, with no clear D. The CDR3 is 13 residues long. V was clipped by 1 base and J by 5 bases, with 8 bases between them. The V gene's germline CDR1 is MGHRA and CDR2 YSYEKL. The CDR3, as DNA: TGCGCCAGCAGCCAAGGAGTGGTGGAGACCCAGTACTTC. Translated: CASSQGVVETQYF.

V is TRBV5-1 and J is TRBJ1-2, with 8 bases that match TRBD1. CDR3 size: 17 residues. Germline CDR1 reads SGHRS; CDR2 reads YFSETQ. V shed 4 bases and J 3 bases; nucleotides not matched to a gene: 14. The DNA of the CDR3 is TGCGCCAGCAGCCCGAGGACAGGGCCCTCAAAGGACTATGGCTACACCTTC. This sequence encodes CASSPRTGPSKDYGYTF.

The J gene is TRBJ1-4, the V gene TRBV12-5, with a weak D call TRBD1 (6 bases). Germline loops: CDR1 LGHNT, CDR2 FRNRAP. Trimming shortened V by 2 bases and J by 0 bases, and 13 bases separated the two germline ends. This CDR3 spans 17 amino acids. The CDR3 sequence: CASGLPPYRATNEKLFF. In nucleotides, the CDR3 is TGTGCTAGTGGTTTGCCGCCGTACAGGGCAACTAATGAAAAACTGTTTTTT.

The chain joins TRBV9 to TRBJ1-1; D might be TRBD1 (6 bases). Trimming shortened V by 4 bases and J by 0 bases, and 13 bases separated the two germline ends. The CDR3 covers 15 residues. Germline loops: CDR1 SGDLS, CDR2 YYNGEE. CDR3: CASSPRTDMNTEAFF. CDR3 nucleotides: TGTGCCAGCAGCCCGAGGACAGATATGAACACTGAAGCTTTCTTT. The variable domain in full, completed from reference TRBV9 and TRBJ1-1, reads DSGVTQTPKHLITATGQRVTLRCSPRSGDLSVYWYQQSLDQGLQFLIQYYNGEERAKGNILERFSAQQFPDLHSELNLSSLELGDSALYFCASSPRTDMNTEAFFGQGTRLTVV.

For this clone: Distinct nucleotide sequences in the sample also encode this CDR3. V gene TRBV5-1 combines with J gene TRBJ1-1, with D uncertain. Germline V gene data show CDR1 as SGHRS and CDR2 as YFSETQ. The CDR3 extends over 11 amino acids. Deletions cut 0 bases from V and 7 bases from J, with 4 bases between. Here the CDR3 DNA reads TGCGCCAGCAGCTTGGGAGGTGAAGCTTTCTTT. Translating gives CASSLGGEAFF.